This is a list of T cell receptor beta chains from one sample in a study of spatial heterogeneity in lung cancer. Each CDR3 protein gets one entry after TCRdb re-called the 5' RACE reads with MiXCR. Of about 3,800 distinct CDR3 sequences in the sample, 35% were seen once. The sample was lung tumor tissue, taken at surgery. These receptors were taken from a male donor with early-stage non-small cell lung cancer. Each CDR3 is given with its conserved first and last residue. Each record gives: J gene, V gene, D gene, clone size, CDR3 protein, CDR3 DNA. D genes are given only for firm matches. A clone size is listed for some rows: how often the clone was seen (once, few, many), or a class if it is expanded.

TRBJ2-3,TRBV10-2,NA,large,CASSEPVLGVADTQYF,TGCGCCAGCAGTGAGCCCGTTCTGGGTGTGGCAGATACGCAGTATTTT
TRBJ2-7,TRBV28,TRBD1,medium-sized,CASRGQKHYEQYF,TGTGCCAGCAGGGGACAGAAACACTACGAGCAGTACTTC
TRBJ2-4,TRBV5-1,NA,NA,CASSWGGGAKNIQYF,TGCGCCAGCAGCTGGGGCGGCGGGGCCAAAAACATTCAGTACTTC
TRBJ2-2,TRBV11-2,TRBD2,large,CASSLLRTSGGGELFF,TGTGCCAGCAGCTTACTCCGGACTAGCGGTGGCGGGGAGCTGTTTTTT
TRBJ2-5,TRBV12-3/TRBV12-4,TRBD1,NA,CASSPGQGAFETQYF,TGTGCCAGCAGCCCCGGACAGGGGGCGTTTGAGACCCAGTACTTC
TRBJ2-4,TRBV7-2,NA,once,CASSLSTLLAKNIQYF,TGTGCCAGCAGCTTAAGCACCCTTCTAGCCAAAAACATTCAGTACTTC
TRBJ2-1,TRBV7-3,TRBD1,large,CASSPQAGTGIPNEQFF,TGTGCCAGCAGCCCGCAAGCCGGGACAGGGATACCCAATGAGCAGTTCTTC
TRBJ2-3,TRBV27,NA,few,CASKTGATDTQYF,TGTGCCAGCAAGACGGGAGCCACAGATACGCAGTATTTT
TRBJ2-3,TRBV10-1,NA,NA,CASSGTTDTQYF,TGCGCCAGCAGCGGGACCACAGATACGCAGTATTTT
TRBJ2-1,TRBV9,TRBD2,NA,CASSVEGAGGVGEQFF,TGTGCCAGCAGCGTTGAAGGAGCGGGAGGGGTTGGTGAGCAGTTCTTC
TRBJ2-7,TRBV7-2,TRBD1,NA,CASSLSGTGGYEQYF,TGTGCCAGCAGCTTATCCGGGACAGGGGGTTACGAGCAGTACTTC
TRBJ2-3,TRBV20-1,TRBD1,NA,CSAGARTGGTDTQYF,TGCAGTGCTGGAGCCCGGACAGGGGGGACAGATACGCAGTATTTT
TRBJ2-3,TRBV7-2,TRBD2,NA,CASSLPTSGLDTQYF,TGTGCCAGCAGCTTACCGACTAGCGGGTTAGATACGCAGTATTTT
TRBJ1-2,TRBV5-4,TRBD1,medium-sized,CASSLVGTGAYGYTF,TGTGCCAGCAGCTTGGTCGGGACAGGGGCCTATGGCTACACCTTC
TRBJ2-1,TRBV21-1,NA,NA,CASRLDRGRGEQFF,TGTGCCAGCAGACTGGACAGGGGGCGCGGTGAGCAGTTCTTC
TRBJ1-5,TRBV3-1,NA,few,CASSSGGNQPQHF,TGTGCCAGCAGCTCGGGGGGAAATCAGCCCCAGCATTTT
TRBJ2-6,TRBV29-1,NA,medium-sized,CSVGGGTGANVLTF,TGCAGCGTTGGCGGCGGGACTGGGGCCAACGTCCTGACTTTC
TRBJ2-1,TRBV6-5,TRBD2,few,CASSYAIAGYNEQFF,TGTGCCAGCAGTTACGCCATAGCGGGATACAATGAGCAGTTCTTC
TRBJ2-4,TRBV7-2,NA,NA,CASSLGSGGIDIQYF,TGTGCCAGCAGCTTAGGTTCGGGGGGCATCGACATTCAGTACTTC
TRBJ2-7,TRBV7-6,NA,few,CASSLALRNEQYF,TGTGCCAGCAGCTTAGCATTGCGGAACGAGCAGTACTTC
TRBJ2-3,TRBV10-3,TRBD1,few,CAIRRDRGFTQYF,TGTGCCATAAGACGGGACAGGGGGTTTACGCAGTATTTT
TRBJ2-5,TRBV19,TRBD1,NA,CASSRASGGTGETQYF,TGTGCCAGTAGTAGGGCTAGTGGCGGGACAGGAGAGACCCAGTACTTC
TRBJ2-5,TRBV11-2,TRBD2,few,CASSPGLAGRRETQYF,TGTGCCAGCAGCCCAGGACTAGCGGGAAGGAGAGAGACCCAGTACTTC
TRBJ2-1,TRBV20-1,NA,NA,CSAQTTNNEQFF,TGCAGTGCGCAAACTACGAACAATGAGCAGTTCTTC
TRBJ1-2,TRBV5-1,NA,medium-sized,CASTLGPGDYGYTF,TGCGCCAGCACCTTAGGACCCGGCGACTATGGCTACACCTTC
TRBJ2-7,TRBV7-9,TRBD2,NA,CASSQLRGGSEQYF,TGTGCCAGCAGCCAACTGCGGGGAGGGAGCGAGCAGTACTTC
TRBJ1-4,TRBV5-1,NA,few,CASSHNPEGVVEKLFF,TGCGCCAGCAGCCATAACCCGGAGGGGGTTGTGGAAAAACTGTTTTTT
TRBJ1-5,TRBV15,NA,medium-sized,CATSPEANSNQPQHF,TGTGCCACCTCCCCCGAGGCAAATAGCAATCAGCCCCAGCATTTT